The 9 T cell receptor beta chains presented below share a single source sample, sequenced in a study of blood T cell repertoires in COVID-19. Produced via immunoSEQ multiplex PCR; TCRdb's table is partial and in-frame only. This table holds approximately 260,000 clones, roughly 80% found once. Sequenced material: peripheral blood. The receptors were sampled from a woman of 80 years or more with acute or convalescent COVID-19.

The CDR3 sequence: CASSPGKNQPQHF. CDR3 bases: TGTGCCAGCAGTCCGGGAAAGAATCAGCCCCAGCATTTT. The chain joins TRBV6-6 to TRBJ1-5; no reliable D call. V lost 5 bases and J 4 bases, leaving 9 bases between the germline ends. The CDR3 runs 13 residues. Germline V lookup: CDR1 MNHNY, CDR2 SVGAGI (reference sequence).

The chain uses TRBV24-1 and TRBJ2-1; 8 nucleotides match TRBD2. There are 16 residues in the CDR3. CDR1 is KGHDR and CDR2 is SFDVKD in the germline V gene. With 1 base clipped from V and 6 bases from J, the junction kept 7 bases outside the gene matches. Here the CDR3 reads CATSDFPSGGRNEQFF. The CDR3 DNA reads TGTGCCACCAGTGATTTCCCCAGCGGGGGACGCAATGAGCAGTTCTTC.

The V call is TRBV7-2, the J call TRBJ1-2; D uncertain. The length of the CDR3 is 14 residues. Germline V gene data show CDR1 as SGHTA and CDR2 as FQGNSA. V was shortened by 1 base and J by 0 bases, with 6 bases between the two germline ends. In DNA, the CDR3 is TGTGCCAGCAGCTTAGAACAAGCTAACTATGGCTACACCTTC. Translating it yields CASSLEQANYGYTF.

The chain uses TRBV9 and TRBJ2-1; 8 bases line up with TRBD1. V shed 0 bases, J shed 7 bases, and the junction held 12 bases outside the gene matches. The germline V gene has CDR1 SGDLS and CDR2 YYNGEE. The CDR3 sequence is 17 residues long. The CDR3 region has the DNA TGTGCCAGCAGCGTAGCAGGGGGCGGGACAATACAAAATGAGCAGTTCTTC. Its translation: CASSVAGGGTIQNEQFF.

The chain links TRBV5-4 to TRBJ2-3, with 10 bases fitting TRBD1. This CDR3 region has 15 residues. Per the germline V gene, CDR1 is SGHNT and CDR2 is YYREEE (reference sequence). Trimming at V came to 5 bases and at J to 6 bases, leaving 9 bases not matched to a gene. The CDR3 reads CASRNRQGAGDTQYF. The DNA for the CDR3 is TGTGCCAGCAGGAACAGACAGGGGGCCGGGGATACGCAGTATTTT.

The chain couples TRBV15 to TRBJ2-3; a weak D match, TRBD1 (6 bases). The CDR3 runs to 17 residues. V was cut by 1 base and J by 9 bases, with 23 bases left in between. Germline V gives CDR1 LNHNV, CDR2 YYDKDF (reference sequence). CDR3 sequence (DNA): TGTGCCACCAGCAGAGCCAGGGGTCAAGACAAAAGTTGGACGCAGTATTTT. It encodes CATSRARGQDKSWTQYF.

The chain recombines TRBV7-9 with TRBJ1-2, with 8 bases fitting TRBD1. After removal of 5 bases from V and 4 bases from J, the junction contained 18 bases not matched to a gene. The CDR3 has 18 residues. From germline, CDR1 is SEHNR and CDR2 FQNEAQ (reference sequence). CDR3 nucleotide sequence: TGTGCCAGCAGCCCAAAGAGGCCGGGACAGGATCGTTTCTATGGCTACACCTTC. This encodes CASSPKRPGQDRFYGYTF.

V usage is TRBV28 and J usage is TRBJ1-4; 7 bases agree with TRBD1. Germline CDR1 and CDR2: MDHEN and SYDVKM. Trimming took 7 bases from V and 7 from J; bases not matched to a gene: 12. The length of the CDR3 is 15 residues. CDR3 loop: CASIPTGSSSEKLFF. CDR3 bases: TGTGCCAGCATTCCGACAGGGTCTAGTTCTGAAAAACTGTTTTTT.

The chain employs TRBV28 and TRBJ1-5; D is perhaps TRBD1 (6 bases). Germline V gene lookup returns CDR1 MDHEN and CDR2 SYDVKM. This CDR3 is 18 amino acids long. V was clipped by 1 base and J by 7 bases, with 23 bases between them. The CDR3 bases are TGTGCCAGCAGTTTATTATCCGCCGGGGGGGCGATAGGGCAGCCCCAGCATTTT. Translating it yields CASSLLSAGGAIGQPQHF.